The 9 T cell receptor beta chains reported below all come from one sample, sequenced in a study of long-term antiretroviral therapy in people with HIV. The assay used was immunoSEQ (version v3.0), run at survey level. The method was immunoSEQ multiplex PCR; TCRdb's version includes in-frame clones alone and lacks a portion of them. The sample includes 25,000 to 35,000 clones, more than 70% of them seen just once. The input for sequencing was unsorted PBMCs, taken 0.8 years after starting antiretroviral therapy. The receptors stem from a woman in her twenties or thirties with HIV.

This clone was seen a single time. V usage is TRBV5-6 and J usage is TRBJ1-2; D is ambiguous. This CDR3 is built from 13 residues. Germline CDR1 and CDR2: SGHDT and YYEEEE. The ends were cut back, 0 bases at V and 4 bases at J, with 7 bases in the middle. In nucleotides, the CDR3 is TGTGCCAGCAGCTTGGAACAGTTCTATGGCTACACCTTC. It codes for CASSLEQFYGYTF.

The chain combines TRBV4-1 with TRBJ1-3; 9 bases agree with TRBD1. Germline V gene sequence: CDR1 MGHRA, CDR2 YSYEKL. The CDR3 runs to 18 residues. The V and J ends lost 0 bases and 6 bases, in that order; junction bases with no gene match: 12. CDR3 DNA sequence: TGCGCCAGCAGCCAAGATAAAGCCCCCGGGACAGGGCCAAACACCATATATTTT. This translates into CASSQDKAPGTGPNTIYF.

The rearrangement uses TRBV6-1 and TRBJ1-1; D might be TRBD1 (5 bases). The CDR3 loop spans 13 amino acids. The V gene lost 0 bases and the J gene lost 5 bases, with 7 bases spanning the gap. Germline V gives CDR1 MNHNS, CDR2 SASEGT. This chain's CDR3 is CASSEAGGTEAFF. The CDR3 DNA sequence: TGTGCCAGCAGTGAAGCTGGGGGGACTGAAGCTTTCTTT.

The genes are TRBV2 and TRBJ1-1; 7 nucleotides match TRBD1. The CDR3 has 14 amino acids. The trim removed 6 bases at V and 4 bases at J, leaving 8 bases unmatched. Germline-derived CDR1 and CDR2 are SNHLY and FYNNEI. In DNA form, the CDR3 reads TGTGCCAGCAGCCCCGGGACAGAGGGCACTGAAGCTTTCTTT. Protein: CASSPGTEGTEAFF.

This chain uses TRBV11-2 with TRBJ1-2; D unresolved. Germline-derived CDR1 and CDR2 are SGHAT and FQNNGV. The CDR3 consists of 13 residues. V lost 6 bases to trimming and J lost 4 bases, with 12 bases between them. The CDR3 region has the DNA TGTGCCAGCAGTAAAGTGCAGGTCTATGGCTACACCTTC. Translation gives CASSKVQVYGYTF.

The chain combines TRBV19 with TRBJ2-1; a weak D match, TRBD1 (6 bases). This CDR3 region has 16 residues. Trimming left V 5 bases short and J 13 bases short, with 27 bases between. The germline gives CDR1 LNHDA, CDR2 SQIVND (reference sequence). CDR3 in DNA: TGTGCCAGTAGTCCGAGGGGGAGCCAAGCAGCGCGGAGTCAGTTCTTC. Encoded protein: CASSPRGSQAARSQFF.

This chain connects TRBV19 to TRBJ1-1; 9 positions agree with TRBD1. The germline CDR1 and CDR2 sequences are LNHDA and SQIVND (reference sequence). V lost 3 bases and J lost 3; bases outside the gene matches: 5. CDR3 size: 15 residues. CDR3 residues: CASSIWDREYTEAFF. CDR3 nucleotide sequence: TGTGCCAGTAGTATTTGGGACAGGGAGTACACTGAAGCTTTCTTT.

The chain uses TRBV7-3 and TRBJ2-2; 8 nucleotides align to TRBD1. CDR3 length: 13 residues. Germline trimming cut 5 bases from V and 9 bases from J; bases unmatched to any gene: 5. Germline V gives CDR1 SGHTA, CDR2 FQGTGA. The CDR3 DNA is TGTGCCAGCAGCAACGACAGGGGCCGGGAGCTGTTTTTT. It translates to CASSNDRGRELFF.

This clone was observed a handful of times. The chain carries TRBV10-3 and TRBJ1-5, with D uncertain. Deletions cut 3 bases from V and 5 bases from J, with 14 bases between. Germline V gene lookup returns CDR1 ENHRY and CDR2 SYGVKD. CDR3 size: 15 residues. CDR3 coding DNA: TGTGCCATCAGTGATGGGCTTCCTGGAGATCAGCCCCAGCATTTT. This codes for CAISDGLPGDQPQHF.